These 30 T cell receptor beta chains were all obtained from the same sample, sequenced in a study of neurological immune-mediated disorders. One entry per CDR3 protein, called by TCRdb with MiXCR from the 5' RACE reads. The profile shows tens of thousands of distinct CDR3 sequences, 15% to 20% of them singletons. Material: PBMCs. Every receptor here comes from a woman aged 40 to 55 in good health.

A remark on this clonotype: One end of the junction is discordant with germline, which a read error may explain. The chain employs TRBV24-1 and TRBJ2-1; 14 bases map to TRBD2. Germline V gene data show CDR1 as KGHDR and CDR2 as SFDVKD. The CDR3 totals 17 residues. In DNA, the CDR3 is TGTGTCACCATTGATGCCGGGACTAGCGGGGGAGGGAATGAGCAGTTCTTC. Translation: CVTIDAGTSGGGNEQFF.

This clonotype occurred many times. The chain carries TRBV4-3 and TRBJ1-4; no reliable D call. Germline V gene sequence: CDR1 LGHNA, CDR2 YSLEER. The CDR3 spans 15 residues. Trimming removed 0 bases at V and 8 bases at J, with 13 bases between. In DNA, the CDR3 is TGCGCCAGCAGCCAAGACGAGGGCCATTGGGAAAAACTGTTTTTT. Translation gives CASSQDEGHWEKLFF.

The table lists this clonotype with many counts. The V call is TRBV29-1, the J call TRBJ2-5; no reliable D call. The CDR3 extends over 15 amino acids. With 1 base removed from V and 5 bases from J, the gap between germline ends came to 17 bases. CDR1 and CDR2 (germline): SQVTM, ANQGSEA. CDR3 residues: CSVEAPGPRAETQYF. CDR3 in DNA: TGCAGCGTTGAAGCCCCGGGTCCTAGGGCGGAGACCCAGTACTTC.

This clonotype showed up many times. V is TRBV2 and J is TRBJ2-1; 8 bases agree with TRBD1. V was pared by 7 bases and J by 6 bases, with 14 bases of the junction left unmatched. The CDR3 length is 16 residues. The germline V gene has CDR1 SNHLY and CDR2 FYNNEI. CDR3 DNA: TGTGCCAGCACCGACACAGGGGGGCGAAAAGGCAATGAGCAGTTCTTC. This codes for CASTDTGGRKGNEQFF.

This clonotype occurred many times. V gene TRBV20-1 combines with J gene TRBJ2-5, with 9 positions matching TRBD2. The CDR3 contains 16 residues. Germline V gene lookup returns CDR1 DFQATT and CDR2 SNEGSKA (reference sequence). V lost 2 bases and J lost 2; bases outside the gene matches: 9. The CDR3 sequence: CSARPRSSGDQETQYF. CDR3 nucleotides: TGCAGTGCTAGACCCAGGTCTAGCGGGGATCAAGAGACCCAGTACTTC.

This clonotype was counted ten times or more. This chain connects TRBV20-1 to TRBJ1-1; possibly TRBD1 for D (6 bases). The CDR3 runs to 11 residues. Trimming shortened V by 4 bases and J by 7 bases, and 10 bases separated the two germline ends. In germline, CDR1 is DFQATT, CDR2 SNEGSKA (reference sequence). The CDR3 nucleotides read TGCAGTGCTAACAGGGCGGGTGAAGCTTTCTTT. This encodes CSANRAGEAFF.

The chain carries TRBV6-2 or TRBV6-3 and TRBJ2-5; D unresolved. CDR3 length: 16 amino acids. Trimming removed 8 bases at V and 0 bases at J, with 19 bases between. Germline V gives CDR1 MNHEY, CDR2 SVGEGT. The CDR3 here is CASRPHGKEYQETQYF. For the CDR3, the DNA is TGTGCCAGCCGACCCCATGGGAAAGAGTACCAAGAGACCCAGTACTTC.

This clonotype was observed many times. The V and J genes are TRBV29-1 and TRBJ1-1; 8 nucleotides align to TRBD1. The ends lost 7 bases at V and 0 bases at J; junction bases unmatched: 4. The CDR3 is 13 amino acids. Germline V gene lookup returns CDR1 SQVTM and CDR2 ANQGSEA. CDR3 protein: CSANRGVNTEAFF. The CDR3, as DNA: TGCAGCGCCAACAGGGGGGTGAACACTGAAGCTTTCTTT. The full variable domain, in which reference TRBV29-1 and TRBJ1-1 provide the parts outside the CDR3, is SAVISQKPSRDICQRGTSLTIQCQVDSQVTMMFWYRQQPGQSLTLIATANQGSEATYESGFVIDKFPISRPNLTFSTLTVSNMSPEDSSIYLCSANRGVNTEAFFGQGTRLTVV.

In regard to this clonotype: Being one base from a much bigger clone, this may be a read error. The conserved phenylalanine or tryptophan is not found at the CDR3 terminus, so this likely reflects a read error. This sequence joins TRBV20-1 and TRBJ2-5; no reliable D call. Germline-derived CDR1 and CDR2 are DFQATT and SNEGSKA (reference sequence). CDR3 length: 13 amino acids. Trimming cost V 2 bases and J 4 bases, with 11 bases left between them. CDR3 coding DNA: TGCAGTGCTAGACGCCCCGGCGGAGAGACCCAGTACTGC. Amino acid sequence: CSARRPGGETQYC.

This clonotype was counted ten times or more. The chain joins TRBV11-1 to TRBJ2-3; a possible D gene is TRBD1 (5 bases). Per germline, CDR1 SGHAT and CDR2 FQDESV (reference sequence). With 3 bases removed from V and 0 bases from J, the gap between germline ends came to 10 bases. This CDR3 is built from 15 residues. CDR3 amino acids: CASSLGRFSTDTQYF. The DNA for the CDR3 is TGTGCCAGCAGCTTGGGGCGGTTTAGCACAGATACGCAGTATTTT.

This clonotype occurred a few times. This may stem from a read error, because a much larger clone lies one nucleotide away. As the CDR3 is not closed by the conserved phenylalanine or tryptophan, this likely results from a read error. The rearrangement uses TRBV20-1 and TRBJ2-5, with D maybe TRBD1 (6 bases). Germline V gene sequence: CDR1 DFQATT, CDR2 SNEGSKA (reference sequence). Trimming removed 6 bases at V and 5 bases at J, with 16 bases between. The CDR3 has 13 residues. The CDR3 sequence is CSAGTTPLETQYY. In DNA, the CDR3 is TGCAGTGCCGGGACAACCCCCCTGGAGACCCAGTACTAC.

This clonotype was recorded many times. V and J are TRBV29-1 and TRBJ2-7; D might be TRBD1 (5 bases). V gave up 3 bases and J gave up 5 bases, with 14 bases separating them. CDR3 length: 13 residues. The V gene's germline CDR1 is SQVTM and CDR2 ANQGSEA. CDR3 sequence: CSVESRVGDEQYF. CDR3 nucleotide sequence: TGCAGCGTTGAGAGCAGGGTAGGGGACGAGCAGTACTTC.

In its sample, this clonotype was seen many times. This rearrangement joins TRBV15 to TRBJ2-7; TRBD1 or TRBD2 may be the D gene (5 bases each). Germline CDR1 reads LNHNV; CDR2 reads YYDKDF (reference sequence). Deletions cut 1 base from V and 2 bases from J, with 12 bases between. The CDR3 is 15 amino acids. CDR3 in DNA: TGTGCCACCAGCAGAGGTACAGGAGGTGCCTACGAGCAGTACTTC. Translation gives CATSRGTGGAYEQYF. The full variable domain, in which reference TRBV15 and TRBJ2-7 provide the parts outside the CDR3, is DAMVIQNPRYQVTQFGKPVTLSCSQTLNHNVMYWYQQKSSQAPKLLFHYYDKDFNNEADTPDNFQSRRPNTSFCFLDIRSPGLGDTAMYLCATSRGTGGAYEQYFGPGTRLTVT.

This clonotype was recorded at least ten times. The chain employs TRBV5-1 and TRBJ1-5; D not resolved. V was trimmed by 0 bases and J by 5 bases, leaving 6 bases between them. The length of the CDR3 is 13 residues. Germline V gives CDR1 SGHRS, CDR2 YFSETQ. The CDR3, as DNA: TGCGCCAGCAGCTTGGCGGGCGATCAGCCCCAGCATTTT. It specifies CASSLAGDQPQHF.

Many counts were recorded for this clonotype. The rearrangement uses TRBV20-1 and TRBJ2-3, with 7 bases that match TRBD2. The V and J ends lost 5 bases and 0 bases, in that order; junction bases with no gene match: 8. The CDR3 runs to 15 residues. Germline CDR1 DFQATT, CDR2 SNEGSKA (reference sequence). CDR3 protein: CSALIGRGSTDTQYF. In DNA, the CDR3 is TGCAGTGCTCTTATCGGGCGGGGGAGCACAGATACGCAGTATTTT.

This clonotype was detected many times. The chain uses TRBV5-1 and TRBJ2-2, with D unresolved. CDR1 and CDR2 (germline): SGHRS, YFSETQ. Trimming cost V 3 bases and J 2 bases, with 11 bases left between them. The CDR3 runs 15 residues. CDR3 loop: CASSSDTRNTGELFF. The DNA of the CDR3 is TGCGCCAGCAGCTCCGATACCCGCAACACCGGGGAGCTGTTTTTT. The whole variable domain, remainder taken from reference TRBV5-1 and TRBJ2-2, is KAGVTQTPRYLIKTRGQQVTLSCSPISGHRSVSWYQQTPGQGLQFLFEYFSETQRNKGNFPGRFSGRQFSNSRSEMNVSTLELGDSALYLCASSSDTRNTGELFFGEGSRLTVL.

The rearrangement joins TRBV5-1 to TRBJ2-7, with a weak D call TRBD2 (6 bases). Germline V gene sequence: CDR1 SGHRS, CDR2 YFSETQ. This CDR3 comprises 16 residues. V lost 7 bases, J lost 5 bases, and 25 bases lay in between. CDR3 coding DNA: TGCGCCAGCCGCCGGGGGATCAGGGATACAAGCGACGAGCAGTACTTC. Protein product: CASRRGIRDTSDEQYF.

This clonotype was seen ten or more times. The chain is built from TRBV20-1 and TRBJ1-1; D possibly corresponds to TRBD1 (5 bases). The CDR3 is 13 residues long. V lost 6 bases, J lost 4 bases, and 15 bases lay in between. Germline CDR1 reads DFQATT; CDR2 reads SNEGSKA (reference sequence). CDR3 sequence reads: CSAPKQDRTEAFF. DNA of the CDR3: TGCAGTGCACCGAAACAGGACCGCACTGAAGCTTTCTTT.

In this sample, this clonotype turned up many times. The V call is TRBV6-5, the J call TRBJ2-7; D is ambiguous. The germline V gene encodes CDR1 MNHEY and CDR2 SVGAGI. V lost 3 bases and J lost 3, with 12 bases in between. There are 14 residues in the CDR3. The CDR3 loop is CASSYRSSGYEQYV. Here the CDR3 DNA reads TGTGCCAGCAGTTATCGTAGTTCAGGCTACGAGCAGTACGTC.

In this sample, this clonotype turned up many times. CDR3 coding DNA: TGCGCCAGCAGCAGGGGTGTGGGGGCCCAAGAGACCCAGTACTTC. This codes for CASSRGVGAQETQYF. J is TRBJ2-5 and V is TRBV5-1; D is possibly TRBD1 (6 bases). Germline lookup yields CDR1 SGHRS and CDR2 YFSETQ. CDR3 length: 15 residues. The V end lost 4 bases, the J end lost 1 base, and 14 bases lay between the germline ends.

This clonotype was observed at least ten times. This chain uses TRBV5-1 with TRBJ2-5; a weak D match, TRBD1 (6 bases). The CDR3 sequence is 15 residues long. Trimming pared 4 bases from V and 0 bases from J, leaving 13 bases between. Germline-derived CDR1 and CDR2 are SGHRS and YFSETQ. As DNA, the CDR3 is TGCGCCAGCAGCCCGGGGACACTGTACCAAGAGACCCAGTACTTC. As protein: CASSPGTLYQETQYF. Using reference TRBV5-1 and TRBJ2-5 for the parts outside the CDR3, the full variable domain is KAGVTQTPRYLIKTRGQQVTLSCSPISGHRSVSWYQQTPGQGLQFLFEYFSETQRNKGNFPGRFSGRQFSNSRSEMNVSTLELGDSALYLCASSPGTLYQETQYFGPGTRLLVL.

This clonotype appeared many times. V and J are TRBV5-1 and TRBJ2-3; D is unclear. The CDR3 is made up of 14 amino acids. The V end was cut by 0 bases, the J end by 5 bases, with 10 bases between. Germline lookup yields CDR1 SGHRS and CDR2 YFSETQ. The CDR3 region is CASSLALPEDTQYF. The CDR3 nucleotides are TGCGCCAGCAGCTTGGCCTTGCCGGAAGATACGCAGTATTTT.

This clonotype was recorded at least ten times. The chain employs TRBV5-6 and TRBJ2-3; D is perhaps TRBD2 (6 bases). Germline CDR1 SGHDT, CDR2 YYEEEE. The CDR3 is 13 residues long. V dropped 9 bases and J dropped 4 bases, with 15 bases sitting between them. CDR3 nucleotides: TGTGCCACCTCCGGGGGTCGGGCAGATACGCAGTATTTT. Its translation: CATSGGRADTQYF.

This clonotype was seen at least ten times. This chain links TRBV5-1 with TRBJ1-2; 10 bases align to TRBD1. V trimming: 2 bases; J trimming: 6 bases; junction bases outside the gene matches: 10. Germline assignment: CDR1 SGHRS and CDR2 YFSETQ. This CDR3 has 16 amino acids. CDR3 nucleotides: TGCGCCAGCAGCTTATTATCGACAGGGGGCGCGGATGGCTACACCTTC. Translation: CASSLLSTGGADGYTF.

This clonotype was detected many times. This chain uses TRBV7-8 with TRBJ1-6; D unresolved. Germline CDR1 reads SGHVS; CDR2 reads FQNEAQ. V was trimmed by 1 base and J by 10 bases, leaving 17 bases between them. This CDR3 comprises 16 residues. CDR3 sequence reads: CASSLGRDRRGSPLHF. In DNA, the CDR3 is TGTGCCAGCAGCTTAGGGCGCGACCGACGGGGATCACCCCTCCACTTT.

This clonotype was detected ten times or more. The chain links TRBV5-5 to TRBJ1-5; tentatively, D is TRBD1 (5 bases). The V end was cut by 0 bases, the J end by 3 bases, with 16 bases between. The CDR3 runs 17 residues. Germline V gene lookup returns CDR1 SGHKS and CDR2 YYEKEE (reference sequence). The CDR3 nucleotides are TGTGCCAGCAGCTTGGACTCAGGGTGGGGCGACAATCAGCCCCAGCATTTT. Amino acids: CASSLDSGWGDNQPQHF.

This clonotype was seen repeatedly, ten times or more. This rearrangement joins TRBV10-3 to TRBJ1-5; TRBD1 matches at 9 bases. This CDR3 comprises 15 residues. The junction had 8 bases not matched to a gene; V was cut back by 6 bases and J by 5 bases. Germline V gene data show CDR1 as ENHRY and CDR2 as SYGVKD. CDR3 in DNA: TGTGCCATCAGGGCCGGGACAGGGTCCCATCAGCCCCAGCATTTT. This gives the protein CAIRAGTGSHQPQHF.

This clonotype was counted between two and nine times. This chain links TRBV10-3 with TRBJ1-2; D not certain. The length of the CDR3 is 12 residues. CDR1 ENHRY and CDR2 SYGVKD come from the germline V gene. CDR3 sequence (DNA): TGTGGAAAGTGGGATGGCAACTATGGCTACACCTTC. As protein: CGKWDGNYGYTF.

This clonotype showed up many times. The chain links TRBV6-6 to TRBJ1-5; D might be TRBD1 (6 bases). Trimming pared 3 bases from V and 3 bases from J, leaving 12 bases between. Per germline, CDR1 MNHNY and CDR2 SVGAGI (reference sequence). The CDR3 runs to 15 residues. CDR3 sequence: CASSYAGGDNQPQHF. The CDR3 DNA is TGTGCCAGCAGTTATGCGGGGGGCGACAATCAGCCCCAGCATTTT.

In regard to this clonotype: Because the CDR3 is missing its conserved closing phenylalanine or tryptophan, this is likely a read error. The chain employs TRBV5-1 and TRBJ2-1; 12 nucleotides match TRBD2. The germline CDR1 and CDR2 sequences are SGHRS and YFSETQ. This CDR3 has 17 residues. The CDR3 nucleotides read TGCCCCAGCACCTCACTAGCGGGGGGCTCTTGGGGAAGTGAGCAGTTCTGC. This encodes CPSTSLAGGSWGSEQFC.